This TCR beta chain originates from a study of blood T cells in healthy people across ages. Looking at the study overall: About one barcoded TCR beta cDNA was captured per two T cells. The study's findings and limits: Versus aged donors, long-lived donors had higher diversity and more naive CD4+ cells.

Alongside a J-beta primer mix, a sample-barcoded 5' primer served in a second PCR lasting roughly 7 to 12 cycles. Tags on each cDNA molecule came from a template-switch adaptor with 12 random nucleotides. TCRdb re-analysed the 5' RACE reads in MiXCR, keeping a single row per CDR3 protein. In the table there are under 2,000,000 distinct CDR3 sequences, less than 50% of which are singletons. The CDR3 is made up of 16 amino acids. V gave up 4 bases and J gave up 3 bases; unmatched junction bases: 10. Germline assignment: CDR1 LNHNV and CDR2 YYDKDF (reference sequence). As for this clonotype: The antigen remains undetermined.

Material: blood. The source of this sequence is a woman aged 40 to 50 in good health. The chain carries TRBV15 and TRBJ2-5, with 8 bases that match TRBD2. The CDR3 loop reads CATSISIGGGKETQYF. The CDR3 nucleotides read TGTGCCACCAGCATCTCAATCGGGGGGGGAAAAGAGACCCAGTACTTC.